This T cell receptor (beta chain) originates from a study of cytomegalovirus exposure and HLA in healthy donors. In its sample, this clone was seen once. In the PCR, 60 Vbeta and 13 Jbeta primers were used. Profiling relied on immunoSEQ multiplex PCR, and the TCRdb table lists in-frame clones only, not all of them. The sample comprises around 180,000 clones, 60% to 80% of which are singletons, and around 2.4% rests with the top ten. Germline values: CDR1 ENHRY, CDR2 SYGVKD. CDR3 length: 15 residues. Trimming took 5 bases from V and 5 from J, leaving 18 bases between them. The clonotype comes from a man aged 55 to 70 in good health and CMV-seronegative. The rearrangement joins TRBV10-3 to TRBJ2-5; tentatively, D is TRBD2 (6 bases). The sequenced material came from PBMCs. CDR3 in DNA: TGTGCCATCAGTACCCCAAGGGAGGTAGGGGAGACCCAGTACTTC. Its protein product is CAISTPREVGETQYF.